These T cell receptor beta chains were read from a single sample in a study of OX40 agonist ivuxolimab in advanced cancers. Assay used: immunoSEQ multiplex PCR; TCRdb lists only in-frame clones, some missing. The table records almost 85,000 clones, around 94% of them present only once. The sequenced sample was CD4+ or CD8+ T cells sorted from blood, obtained in a trial of the OX40 agonist ivuxolimab. The receptors stem from an adult with an advanced solid tumor such as melanoma, head and neck, liver or kidney cancer. CDR3s include the opening cysteine and the closing phenylalanine or tryptophan. The D gene is left open where the match is weak. Clone size appears in some rows only: once, few, many, or a class for an expanded clone.

cdr3_nt,cdr3_aa,j_call,clone_size,v_call,d_call
TGTGCCAGCAGTTTGGCGGCCGGGTTTTCCTACGAGCAGTACTTC,CASSLAAGFSYEQYF,TRBJ2-7,.,TRBV28,.
TGCGCCAGCAGCCAAGATCCCCTGGTAACCTACGAGCAGTACTTC,CASSQDPLVTYEQYF,TRBJ2-7,few,TRBV4-3,.
TGTGCCAGCAGCTTTGGCAGGGCTAGGGCTACTTTCTACGAGCAGTACTTC,CASSFGRARATFYEQYF,TRBJ2-7,.,TRBV11-3,.
TGTGCCAGCAGCTTGAGGACAGGGGCTGGGGAGAGCCAAGAGACCCAGTACTTC,CASSLRTGAGESQETQYF,TRBJ2-5,.,TRBV7-6,TRBD1
TGTGCCAGTAGTATTGGCCAGGGAGGAATTTACGAGCAGTACTTC,CASSIGQGGIYEQYF,TRBJ2-7,once,TRBV19,.
TGTGCCAGCAGCTTAGACCCTCTGGGGTATGGCTACACCTTC,CASSLDPLGYGYTF,TRBJ1-2,.,TRBV11-2,.
TGTGCCCGCGGAGAAGGGGCTGAAGCTTTCTTT,CARGEGAEAFF,TRBJ1-1,.,TRBV2,.
TGTGCCAGCAGTTCCGAATCTGGCACTGAAGCTTTCTTT,CASSSESGTEAFF,TRBJ1-1,once,TRBV28,.
TGTGCCATCAGTGAGTCCGGGTCCGGGTCCTACGAGCAGTACTTC,CAISESGSGSYEQYF,TRBJ2-7,.,TRBV10-3,.
TGTGCCAGCATCGAAAGGCAGGGGGCCTACGAGCAGTACTTC,CASIERQGAYEQYF,TRBJ2-7,once,TRBV6-5,TRBD1
TGTGCCAGCAGCCCGTTACTAAGGTCGAGGGGTTACAATGAGCAGTTCTTC,CASSPLLRSRGYNEQFF,TRBJ2-1,.,TRBV7-8,.
TGTGCCAGCAGCTTAGTTACAGGGGGGGACTACGAGCAGTACTTC,CASSLVTGGDYEQYF,TRBJ2-7,.,TRBV7-2,.
TGTGCCACCAGCAGAGATAGGGCAGGGGCCTATGAAGCTTTCTTT,CATSRDRAGAYEAFF,TRBJ1-1,once,TRBV15,.
TGTGCCAGCAGAACCGGACAGGGCACCTACGAGCAGTACTTC,CASRTGQGTYEQYF,TRBJ2-7,.,TRBV28,TRBD1
TGTGCCAGCAGCTACCCGAGAGGGAGGATGGACACCGGGGAGCTGTTTTTT,CASSYPRGRMDTGELFF,TRBJ2-2,.,TRBV7-2,.
TGTGCCAGCAGCCTAATCGGCCGCTCCTACGAGCAGTACTTC,CASSLIGRSYEQYF,TRBJ2-7,.,TRBV7-3,.
TGTGCCTCGCGACAGGGCATCATCTTAGGTGGCTACACCTTC,CASRQGIILGGYTF,TRBJ1-2,.,TRBV30,TRBD1
TGTGCCAGCAGCTTAGTTCTCAGTGAGACCCAGTACTTC,CASSLVLSETQYF,TRBJ2-5,.,TRBV7-2,.
TGTGCCAGCAGCCAATCGAGGGCGTCGGGGGGCACAGATACGCAGTATTTT,CASSQSRASGGTDTQYF,TRBJ2-3,.,TRBV16,.
TGTGCCAGCAGTTTAGTCTCCGGGTCTGGGGCCAACGTCCTGACTTTC,CASSLVSGSGANVLTF,TRBJ2-6,.,TRBV28,.
TGTGCCAGCAGCTTTGCGCGGTCTGACTACGAGCAGTACTTC,CASSFARSDYEQYF,TRBJ2-7,.,TRBV5-4,.
TGTGCCAGCAGCCAAGAGCCGGGACTAGCTGCCTACGAGCAGTACTTC,CASSQEPGLAAYEQYF,TRBJ2-7,.,TRBV14,TRBD2
TGTGCCAGCAGCGGGCGACAGGGCTCCTACGAGCAGTACTTC,CASSGRQGSYEQYF,TRBJ2-7,once,TRBV9,TRBD1
TGTGCCAGCAGCCCCCCCTCCACAGGGGGGAAGACCCAGTACTTC,CASSPPSTGGKTQYF,TRBJ2-5,.,TRBV9,TRBD1
TGTGCCAGTAGTATAGGGAGGGGGTCAGGGAATGAAAAACTGTTTTTT,CASSIGRGSGNEKLFF,TRBJ1-4,.,TRBV19,.
TGCGCCAGCAGCTTCGGGGACAGGGGGTTGATAAACTATGGCTACACCTTC,CASSFGDRGLINYGYTF,TRBJ1-2,.,TRBV5-1,TRBD1
TGTGCCAGCAGCCCAGGGACAGGTGGAGAGACCCAGTACTTC,CASSPGTGGETQYF,TRBJ2-5,.,TRBV7-9,TRBD1
TGTGCCAGCAGCTTAGTTTTTAGCGGGCCAGTCGGGGGGGAGACCCAGTACTTC,CASSLVFSGPVGGETQYF,TRBJ2-5,.,TRBV7-2,TRBD2
TGTGCCAGCAGTGATTTCGGGTTCGCTTTCTTT,CASSDFGFAFF,TRBJ1-1,.,TRBV2,.
TGCGCCAGCAGGCCCAAGACGGGACAGGGGGCGCTTCACTATGGCTACACCTTC,CASRPKTGQGALHYGYTF,TRBJ1-2,.,TRBV23-1,TRBD1
TGTGCCAGCAGCTTGGGGACGGAAGAGACCCAGTACTTC,CASSLGTEETQYF,TRBJ2-5,.,TRBV5-6,.
TGTGCCAGCAGCGTAGGGTATAACTATGGCTACACCTTC,CASSVGYNYGYTF,TRBJ1-2,once,TRBV9,.
TGTGCCAGCAGTGATCTACAGGCCTACGAGCAGTACTTC,CASSDLQAYEQYF,TRBJ2-7,.,TRBV25-1,.
TGTGCCAGCATAGGGAGGTCGTTGGGTTCCTACAATGAGCAGTTCTTC,CASIGRSLGSYNEQFF,TRBJ2-1,.,TRBV7-9,.
TGTGCCAGCAGCTTAGGCCAGGGGCCGACCCTAAACTATGGCTACACCTTC,CASSLGQGPTLNYGYTF,TRBJ1-2,.,TRBV7-2,.
TGTGCCAGCAGCTTCGACAGGGGGCCGAGTAATTCACCCCTCCACTTT,CASSFDRGPSNSPLHF,TRBJ1-6,.,TRBV7-9,TRBD1
TGCGCCAGCAGCCAAGATATTACGGGAGACCAGCCCCAGCATTTT,CASSQDITGDQPQHF,TRBJ1-5,.,TRBV4-3,.
TGTGCCAGCAGCTCCGAGGGACCGAATAGCAATCAGCCCCAGCATTTT,CASSSEGPNSNQPQHF,TRBJ1-5,once,TRBV7-8,.
TGCAGCGTACCGGGCGTAAACACCGGGGAGCTGTTTTTT,CSVPGVNTGELFF,TRBJ2-2,.,TRBV29-1,.
TGTGCCATCGGGGGCGGCGGGAGTTCCTCCTACGAGCAGTACTTC,CAIGGGGSSSYEQYF,TRBJ2-7,.,TRBV10-3,.
TGTGCCAGCAGTTCCGGGACCTCGATCCAGTACTTC,CASSSGTSIQYF,TRBJ2-5,.,TRBV28,.
TGTGCTAGTGGTTTGATCGACGCCGAAAGACAGGGCTACAATGAGCAGTTCTTC,CASGLIDAERQGYNEQFF,TRBJ2-1,.,TRBV12-5,TRBD1
TGCGCCAGCAGTGAGGGGGGACAGGGCTCCTATAATTCACCCCTCCACTTT,CASSEGGQGSYNSPLHF,TRBJ1-6,.,TRBV10-1,TRBD1
TGTGCCAGCAGCTTAAGGGAGGGCCCCTACAATGAGCAGTTCTTC,CASSLREGPYNEQFF,TRBJ2-1,.,TRBV11-2,TRBD2
TGTGCCAGCAGCTTGGGACAGGGGGAAGTTAGCGGGAGGGCCGGAGAGCAGTACTTC,CASSLGQGEVSGRAGEQYF,TRBJ2-7,.,TRBV11-2,.